These 9 T cell receptor beta chains were sequenced from one sample in a study of identical twins. TCRdb reprocessed the 5' RACE reads with MiXCR, giving one entry per CDR3 protein. Of roughly 720,000 distinct CDR3 sequences in the sample, 18% were seen once. The sample also formed part of further work on T cells expressing NK-cell markers.

Sequencing was performed on PBMCs. These receptors were obtained from a woman under 30 in good health.

V usage is TRBV12-3 or TRBV12-4 and J usage is TRBJ1-4; perhaps TRBD1 as D (6 bases). Trimming removed 5 bases at V and 7 bases at J, with 17 bases between. This CDR3 spans 15 amino acids. The CDR3 region is CASSLSGELGEKLFF. The CDR3 nucleotides are TGTGCCAGCAGTCTATCAGGGGAATTGGGTGAAAAACTGTTTTTT.

The rearrangement uses TRBV5-6 and TRBJ2-5, with D uncertain. Germline CDR1 reads SGHDT; CDR2 reads YYEEEE. CDR3 size: 15 residues. Trimming left V 2 bases short and J 4 bases short, with 15 bases between. The CDR3, as DNA: TGTGCCAGCAGCTTAATGTTTGGGGTGCCAGAGACCCAGTACTTC. Translated, it gives CASSLMFGVPETQYF.

In this sample, this clonotype turned up a few times. The CDR3 reads CASRGGLAGSSYEQYF. The CDR3 nucleotides are TGTGCCAGCAGGGGCGGACTAGCGGGGAGCTCCTACGAGCAGTACTTC. J is TRBJ2-7 and V is TRBV12-3 or TRBV12-4; 12 bases are shared with TRBD2. Unmatched junction bases numbered 6, after V lost 6 bases and J lost 0 bases. This CDR3 contains 16 residues.

Only a few counts were recorded for this clonotype. CDR3: CASSYGRKSTDTQYF. CDR3 in DNA: TGCGCCAGCAGCTATGGCAGGAAGAGCACAGATACGCAGTATTTT. The genes are TRBV5-1 and TRBJ2-3; D is ambiguous. The V and J ends lost 3 bases and 0 bases respectively, with 11 bases between them. Germline-derived CDR1 and CDR2 are SGHRS and YFSETQ. The CDR3 covers 15 residues.

The chain links TRBV12-3 or TRBV12-4 to TRBJ2-1; 8 nucleotides match TRBD2. This CDR3 has 15 amino acids. The V segment lost 6 bases and the J segment 4 bases; nucleotides outside the gene matches: 8. CDR3 in amino acids: CASRPGRARYNEQFF. CDR3 in DNA: TGTGCCAGCAGACCCGGGAGGGCCCGATACAATGAGCAGTTCTTC.

This clonotype occurred many times. CDR3 amino acids: CASGPFYNEQFF. CDR3 sequence (DNA): TGTGCCAGCGGTCCGTTCTACAATGAGCAGTTCTTC. This chain connects TRBV12-3 or TRBV12-4 to TRBJ2-1, with D uncertain. The CDR3 runs to 12 residues. The V and J ends lost 8 bases and 3 bases respectively, with 8 bases between them.

This chain links TRBV5-1 with TRBJ1-5; D is ambiguous. The CDR3 sequence is 13 residues long. Per germline, CDR1 SGHRS and CDR2 YFSETQ. Trimming left V 1 base short and J 6 bases short, with 8 bases between. In DNA form, the CDR3 reads TGCGCCAGCAGCTTGTCTCCAGGTCAGCCCCAGCATTTT. Its protein product is CASSLSPGQPQHF.

V is TRBV7-2 and J is TRBJ2-5, with 8 bases that match TRBD2. The J segment lost 5 bases and the V segment lost 5 bases, leaving 10 bases of the junction unmatched. Looked up from germline, CDR1 is SGHTA and CDR2 is FQGNSA. There are 15 residues in the CDR3. The CDR3 DNA reads TGTGCCAGCAGCCAGCGGGAGACGGGCCATGAGACCCAGTACTTC. Amino acid sequence: CASSQRETGHETQYF. The entire variable domain, with the rest obtained from reference TRBV7-2 and TRBJ2-5, is as follows: GAGVSQSPSNKVTEKGKDVELRCDPISGHTALYWYRQSLGQGLEFLIYFQGNSAPDKSGLPSDRFSAERTGGSVSTLTIQRTQQEDSAVYLCASSQRETGHETQYFGPGTRLLVL.

The chain has TRBV27 and TRBJ2-3, with 9 bases that match TRBD2. This CDR3 spans 15 amino acids. V shed 6 bases, J shed 6 bases, and the junction held 10 bases outside the gene matches. CDR1 is MNHEY and CDR2 is SMNVEV in the germline V gene (reference sequence). This CDR3 is CASSYLAGASDTQYF. CDR3 nucleotide sequence: TGTGCCAGCAGCTACTTAGCGGGAGCCTCGGATACGCAGTATTTT.